The 12 T cell receptor beta chains listed next were all sequenced from one sample in a study of T-cell memory formation after mild COVID-19. MiXCR was run by TCRdb on the 5' RACE reads, yielding one entry per CDR3 protein. The table has roughly 500,000 distinct CDR3 sequences, just over 20% seen once. The sequenced sample was PBMCs or a T cell subset sorted from them (not recorded which). These receptor sequences come from an adult woman who had mild COVID-19 (a few samples of this study predate the infection). Cell type and time point are not known.

The genes are TRBV5-1 and TRBJ2-7; no firm D call. Germline CDR1 and CDR2: SGHRS and YFSETQ. V was pared by 4 bases and J by 2 bases, with 10 bases between. This CDR3 has 13 amino acids. The CDR3 coding sequence is TGCGCCAGCAGCGGCGCCGGGCCCTACGAGCAGTACTTC. Protein product: CASSGAGPYEQYF.

The J gene is TRBJ2-7, the V gene TRBV3-1, with D possibly being TRBD1 or TRBD2 (5 bases each). CDR1 is LGHDT, CDR2 YNNKEL, per germline (reference sequence). Trimming removed 0 bases from V and 2 bases from J, with 8 bases in between. The CDR3 consists of 14 residues. In nucleotides, the CDR3 is TGTGCCAGCAGCCAAGAGGGGACCCCCTACGAGCAGTACTTC. It is translated as CASSQEGTPYEQYF.

Remarks on this clonotype: The germline gene is not matched at one end of the junction; a read error may be the cause. The V gene is TRBV2, the J gene TRBJ2-5; D might be TRBD1 (7 bases). This CDR3 has 14 residues. CDR1 is SNHLY, CDR2 FYNNEI, per germline. CDR3 nucleotides: TGTGCCAGCAGAGAAGATCCAGGGGGGGAGACCCAGTACTTC. This encodes CASREDPGGETQYF.

CDR3 sequence: CASSIIARRADEQFF. CDR3 coding DNA: TGCGCCAGCAGCATCATTGCCCGGCGGGCGGATGAGCAGTTCTTC. The rearrangement links TRBV4-1 to TRBJ2-1, with D tentatively TRBD2 (5 bases). V gave up 5 bases and J gave up 8 bases, with 19 bases separating them. Germline CDR1 MGHRA, CDR2 YSYEKL. The CDR3 consists of 15 residues.

This clonotype came up many times. CDR3 amino acids: CASRKDRGPGEQFF. CDR3 nucleotides: TGTGCCAGCAGGAAAGACAGGGGGCCGGGTGAGCAGTTCTTC. This chain joins TRBV2 and TRBJ2-1, with 10 bases lining up with TRBD1. J gave up 9 bases and V 6 bases, and 8 bases lay outside the gene matches. CDR1 SNHLY and CDR2 FYNNEI come from the germline V gene. The CDR3 contains 14 residues.

This clonotype was seen only a few times. J is TRBJ2-7 and V is TRBV6-5; D call uncertain. V was pared by 6 bases and J by 7 bases, with 19 bases between. The germline V gene encodes CDR1 MNHEY and CDR2 SVGAGI. The CDR3 contains 14 residues. The CDR3 coding sequence is TGTGCCAGCAGGTACGATGAGTACACGGAGGAGCAGTACTTC. Protein product: CASRYDEYTEEQYF.

This clonotype was seen only a few times. The V call is TRBV7-8, the J call TRBJ2-5; 11 nucleotides align to TRBD2. The CDR3 loop spans 16 amino acids. The germline gives CDR1 SGHVS, CDR2 FQNEAQ. Losses at the gene ends were 1 base for V and 2 bases for J; bases not matched to a gene: 3. CDR3 amino acids: CASSLETSGVQETQYF. In DNA form, the CDR3 reads TGTGCCAGCAGCTTAGAGACTAGCGGGGTACAAGAGACCCAGTACTTC.

This clonotype has just a few counts. This chain links TRBV10-3 with TRBJ1-5, with 8 bases lining up with TRBD1. The CDR3 loop spans 15 amino acids. J lost 7 bases, V lost 3 bases, and 8 bases had no gene match. Per germline, CDR1 ENHRY and CDR2 SYGVKD. The CDR3 loop is CAISDSDRGYQPQHF. CDR3 nucleotides: TGTGCCATCAGTGACAGTGACAGGGGATACCAGCCCCAGCATTTT.

This clonotype was seen a handful of times. The CDR3 bases are TGTGCCAGCAGTTATATAGGGACCAACTACAATGAGCAGTTCTTC. Encoded protein: CASSYIGTNYNEQFF. The rearrangement links TRBV6-5 to TRBJ2-1; tentatively, D is TRBD1 or TRBD2 (5 bases each). Per germline, CDR1 MNHEY and CDR2 SVGAGI. Trimming shortened V by 3 bases and J by 3 bases, and 12 bases separated the two germline ends. CDR3 size: 15 residues.

This clonotype was counted a few times. The genes are TRBV5-1 and TRBJ2-5; TRBD2 matches 7 bases. After removal of 2 bases from V and 5 bases from J, the junction contained 6 bases not matched to a gene. The CDR3 covers 14 residues. CDR1 SGHRS and CDR2 YFSETQ come from the germline V gene. This CDR3 is CASSFGRGTETQYF. The CDR3 nucleotides read TGCGCCAGCAGCTTCGGGCGGGGGACGGAGACCCAGTACTTC.

The chain has TRBV7-9 and TRBJ2-5, with 9 nucleotides matching TRBD1. Trimming removed 5 bases from V and 5 bases from J; junction bases left unmatched: 12. CDR1 and CDR2 (germline): SEHNR, FQNEAQ (reference sequence). The CDR3 extends over 16 amino acids. Here the CDR3 DNA reads TGTGCCAGCAGCCCACAGGGGGCACAGGGAGACGAGACCCAGTACTTC. It is translated as CASSPQGAQGDETQYF.

This clonotype occurred once. The chain carries TRBV7-3 and TRBJ2-3; possibly TRBD2 for D (5 bases). Germline CDR1 reads SGHTA; CDR2 reads FQGTGA. Between the trimmed V and J ends, which lost 1 base and 4 bases, there was a span of 9 bases. This CDR3 spans 14 amino acids. CDR3 residues: CASSLIGEPDTQYF. The CDR3 DNA reads as TGTGCCAGCAGCTTAATCGGGGAGCCAGATACGCAGTATTTT.